A single sample is the source of the 8 T cell receptor beta chains below, sequenced in a study of blood T cells in healthy people across ages. Combining a sample-barcoded 5' primer with a J-beta primer mix, a second PCR ran for about 7 to 11 cycles. Using its own MiXCR run on the 5' RACE reads, TCRdb lists one record per CDR3 protein. The sample has 1.2 million to 1.5 million distinct CDR3 sequences, approximately 59% seen once; the top ten hold about 6.7%. Sequencing was done on a sample of blood. The receptor source for this set is a man in his late teens or twenties in good health.

This clonotype has a single count. The chain combines TRBV20-1 with TRBJ2-1; possibly TRBD2 for D (5 bases). The CDR3 spans 18 residues. Trimming stripped 3 bases from V and 9 bases from J, with 30 bases between. The V gene's germline CDR1 is DFQATT and CDR2 SNEGSKA (reference sequence). CDR3 amino acids: CSARTGTRPGVGLGEQFF. CDR3 bases: TGCAGTGCTAGGACGGGAACTAGACCTGGGGTCGGGCTGGGTGAGCAGTTCTTC.

This clonotype has only a few counts. The chain is built from TRBV6-5 and TRBJ1-2; TRBD1 matches 7 bases. This CDR3 is 17 amino acids long. The J segment lost 2 bases and the V segment lost 0 bases, leaving 9 bases of the junction unmatched. Germline values: CDR1 MNHEY, CDR2 SVGAGI. The CDR3 here is CASSYSLAGTANYGYTF. Written as DNA, the CDR3 is TGTGCCAGCAGTTACTCGCTTGCCGGGACAGCGAACTATGGCTACACCTTC.

The rearrangement uses TRBV6-1 and TRBJ1-1; 8 bases fit TRBD1. Trimming cost V 1 base and J 3 bases; bases outside gene matches: 4. This CDR3 contains 15 residues. Per the germline V gene, CDR1 is MNHNS and CDR2 is SASEGT. The CDR3 sequence: CASSEVTGVYTEAFF. CDR3 sequence (DNA): TGTGCCAGCAGTGAAGTGACAGGGGTGTACACTGAAGCTTTCTTT.

This chain links TRBV25-1 with TRBJ2-1; 7 bases match TRBD2. This CDR3 is 12 amino acids long. Trimming took 8 bases from V and 8 from J; bases not matched to a gene: 6. Germline CDR1 MGHDK, CDR2 SYGVNS. The CDR3 DNA follows: TGTGCCAGCGGGCGGGGAGGGGATGAGCAGTTCTTC. This encodes CASGRGGDEQFF.

The chain couples TRBV29-1 to TRBJ2-7, with D possibly called TRBD1 or TRBD2 (6 bases each). Trimming removed 7 bases at V and 3 bases at J, with 19 bases between. CDR1 SQVTM and CDR2 ANQGSEA come from the germline V gene. CDR3 size: 14 residues. CDR3 sequence (DNA): TGCAGCGCCTGCTCGGAGGGGGGTTGCTACGAGCAGTACTTC. Translating it yields CSACSEGGCYEQYF.

This clonotype was found a few times. This CDR3 reads CASSQDETPEEQYF. The CDR3 DNA follows: TGTGCCAGCAGCCAAGATGAAACCCCTGAGGAGCAGTACTTC. This chain joins TRBV4-2 and TRBJ2-7; D unclear. V gave up 0 bases and J gave up 7 bases, with 13 bases separating them. The CDR3 consists of 14 residues. Germline assignment: CDR1 LGHNA and CDR2 YNFKEQ.

J is TRBJ1-5 and V is TRBV3-1; the D is unclear. Trimming cost V 0 bases and J 5 bases, with 11 bases left between them. This CDR3 has 15 amino acids. The germline gives CDR1 LGHDT, CDR2 YNNKEL (reference sequence). CDR3 loop: CASSQDPAPDQPQHF. The CDR3 region has the DNA TGTGCCAGCAGCCAAGATCCGGCACCCGATCAGCCCCAGCATTTT.

This clonotype came up once. Here the CDR3 DNA reads TGTGCCTGGAGTGCAGCCCTCGGGCAGCAACAGCCCCAGCATTTT. This codes for CAWSAALGQQQPQHF. The genes are TRBV30 and TRBJ1-5; D remains ambiguous. The CDR3 runs to 15 residues. V lost 1 base and J lost 7, with 17 bases in between. CDR1 and CDR2 (germline): GTSNPN, SVGIG (reference sequence).